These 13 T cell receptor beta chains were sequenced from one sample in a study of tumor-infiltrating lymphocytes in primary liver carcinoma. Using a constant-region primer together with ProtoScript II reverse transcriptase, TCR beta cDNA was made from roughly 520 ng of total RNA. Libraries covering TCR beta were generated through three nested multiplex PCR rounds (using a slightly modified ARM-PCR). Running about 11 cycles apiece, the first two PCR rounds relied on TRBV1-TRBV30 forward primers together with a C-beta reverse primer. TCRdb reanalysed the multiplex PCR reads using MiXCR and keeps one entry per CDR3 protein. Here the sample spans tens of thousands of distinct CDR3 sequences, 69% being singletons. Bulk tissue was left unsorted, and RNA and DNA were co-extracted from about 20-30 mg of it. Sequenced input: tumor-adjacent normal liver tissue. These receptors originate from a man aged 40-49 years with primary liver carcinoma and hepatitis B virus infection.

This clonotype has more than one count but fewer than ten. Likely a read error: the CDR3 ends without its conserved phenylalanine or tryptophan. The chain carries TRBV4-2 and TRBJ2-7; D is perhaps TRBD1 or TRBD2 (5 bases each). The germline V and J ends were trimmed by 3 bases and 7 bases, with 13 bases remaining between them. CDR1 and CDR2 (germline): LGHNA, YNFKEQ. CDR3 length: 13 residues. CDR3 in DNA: TGTGCCAGCAGCCAGCGTTACGAGGGGGAGCAGTACTCC. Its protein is CASSQRYEGEQYS.

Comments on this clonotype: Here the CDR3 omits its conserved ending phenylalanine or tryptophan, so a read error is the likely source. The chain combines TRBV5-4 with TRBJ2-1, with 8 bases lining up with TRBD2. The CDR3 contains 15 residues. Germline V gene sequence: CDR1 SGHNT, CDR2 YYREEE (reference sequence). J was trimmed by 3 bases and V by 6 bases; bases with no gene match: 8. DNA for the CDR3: TGTGCCAGCAACTTAGGCCTAGCGGGCTACAATGAGCAGTTCTCC. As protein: CASNLGLAGYNEQFS.

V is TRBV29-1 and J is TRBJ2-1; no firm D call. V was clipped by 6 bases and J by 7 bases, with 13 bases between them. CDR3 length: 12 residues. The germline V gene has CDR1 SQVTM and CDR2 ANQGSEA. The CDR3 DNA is TGCAGCGTAGGACGCTACGGGAATGAGCAGTTCTTC. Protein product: CSVGRYGNEQFF.

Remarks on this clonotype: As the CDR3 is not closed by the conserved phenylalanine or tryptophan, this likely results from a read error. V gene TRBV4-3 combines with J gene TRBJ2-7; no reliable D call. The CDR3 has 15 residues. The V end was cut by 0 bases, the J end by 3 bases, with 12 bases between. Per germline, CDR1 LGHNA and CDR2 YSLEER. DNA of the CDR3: TGCGCCAGCAGCCAAGATGAATGTGGGTACTACGAGCAGTACTTA. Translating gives CASSQDECGYYEQYL.

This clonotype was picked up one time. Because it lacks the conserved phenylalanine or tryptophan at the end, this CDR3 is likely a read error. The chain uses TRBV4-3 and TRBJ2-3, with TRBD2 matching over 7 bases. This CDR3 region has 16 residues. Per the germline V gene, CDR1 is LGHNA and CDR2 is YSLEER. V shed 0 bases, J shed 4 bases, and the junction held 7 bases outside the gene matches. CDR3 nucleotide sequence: TGCGCCAGCAGCCAAGAACTAGCGAGGGGCGCAGATACGCAGTATTCT. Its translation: CASSQELARGADTQYS.

The CDR3 DNA is TGTGCCAGCAGCTTATCAGGCTCAGTGCATGAAAAACTGTTTTTT. The encoded protein is CASSLSGSVHEKLFF. This chain joins TRBV5-5 and TRBJ1-4, with D hard to call. The length of the CDR3 is 15 residues. The germline V gene encodes CDR1 SGHKS and CDR2 YYEKEE (reference sequence). With 2 bases removed from V and 6 bases from J, the gap between germline ends came to 14 bases.

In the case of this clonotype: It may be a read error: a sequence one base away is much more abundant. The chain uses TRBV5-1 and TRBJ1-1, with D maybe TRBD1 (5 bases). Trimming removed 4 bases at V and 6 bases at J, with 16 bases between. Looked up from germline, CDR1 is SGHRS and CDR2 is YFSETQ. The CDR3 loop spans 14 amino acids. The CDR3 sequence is CASSVGEQSAEAFF. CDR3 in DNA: TGCGCCAGCAGCGTAGGGGAGCAATCGGCTGAAGCTTTCTTT.

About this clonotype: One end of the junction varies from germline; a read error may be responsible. CDR3: CASSTPVVAGNGELLF. DNA for the CDR3: TGTGCCAGCAGCACTCCCGTGGTAGCGGGCAACGGGGAGCTGTTGTTT. The J gene is TRBJ2-2, the V gene TRBV11-2, with TRBD2 matching over 7 bases. Germline CDR1 reads SGHAT; CDR2 reads FQNNGV. The CDR3 loop spans 16 amino acids.

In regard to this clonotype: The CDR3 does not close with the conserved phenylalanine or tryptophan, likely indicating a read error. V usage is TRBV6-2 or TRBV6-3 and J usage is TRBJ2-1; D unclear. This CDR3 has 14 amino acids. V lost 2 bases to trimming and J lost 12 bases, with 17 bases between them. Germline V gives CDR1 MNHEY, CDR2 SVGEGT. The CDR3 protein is CASSYGPYSRGQFV. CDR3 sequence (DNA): TGTGCCAGCAGTTACGGGCCTTATAGCAGAGGGCAGTTCGTC.

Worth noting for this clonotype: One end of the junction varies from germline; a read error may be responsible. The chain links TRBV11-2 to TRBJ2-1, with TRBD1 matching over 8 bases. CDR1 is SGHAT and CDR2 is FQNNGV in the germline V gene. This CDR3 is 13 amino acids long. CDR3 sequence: CPSSPDRGSEQFF. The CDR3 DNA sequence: TGCCCCAGCAGCCCCGACAGGGGAAGTGAGCAGTTCTTC.

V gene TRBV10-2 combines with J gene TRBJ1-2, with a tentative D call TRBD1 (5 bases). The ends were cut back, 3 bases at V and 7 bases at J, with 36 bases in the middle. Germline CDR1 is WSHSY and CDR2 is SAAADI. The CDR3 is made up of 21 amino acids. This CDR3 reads CASSDGLVSGRSRRLGCGYTF. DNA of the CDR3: TGCGCCAGCAGTGATGGCTTAGTCTCGGGGCGTAGCCGAAGATTGGGTTGTGGCTACACCTTC.

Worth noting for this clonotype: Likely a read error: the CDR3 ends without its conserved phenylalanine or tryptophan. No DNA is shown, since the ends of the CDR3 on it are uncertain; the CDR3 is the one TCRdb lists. CDR3 amino acids: CSARPGGNEQFA. This rearrangement joins TRBV29-1 to TRBJ2-1; the table's D call of TRBD1 was not tested on the DNA. CDR1 is SQVTM and CDR2 is ANQGSEA in the germline V gene. Counting both end residues, the CDR3 totals 12 amino acids.

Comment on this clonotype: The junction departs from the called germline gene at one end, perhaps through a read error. CDR3 sequence reads: CASSSTITAVEEKLLF. The DNA for the CDR3 is TGTGCCAGCAGCTCGACAATTACGGCCGTTGAGGAAAAACTGCTTTTT. The rearrangement links TRBV6-1 to TRBJ1-4, with no clear D. Germline CDR1 and CDR2: MNHNS and SASEGT. This CDR3 is built from 16 residues.